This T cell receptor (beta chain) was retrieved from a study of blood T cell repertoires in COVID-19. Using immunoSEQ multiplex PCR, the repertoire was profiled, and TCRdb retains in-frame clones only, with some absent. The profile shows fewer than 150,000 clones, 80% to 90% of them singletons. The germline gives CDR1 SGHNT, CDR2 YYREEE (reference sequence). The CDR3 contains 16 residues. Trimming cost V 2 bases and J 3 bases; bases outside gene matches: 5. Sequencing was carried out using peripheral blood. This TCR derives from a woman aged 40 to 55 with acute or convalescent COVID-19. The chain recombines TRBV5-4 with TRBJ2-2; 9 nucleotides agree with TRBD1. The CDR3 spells CASSFPGQGDTGELFF. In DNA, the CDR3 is TGTGCCAGCAGCTTTCCGGGACAGGGAGACACCGGGGAGCTGTTTTTT.